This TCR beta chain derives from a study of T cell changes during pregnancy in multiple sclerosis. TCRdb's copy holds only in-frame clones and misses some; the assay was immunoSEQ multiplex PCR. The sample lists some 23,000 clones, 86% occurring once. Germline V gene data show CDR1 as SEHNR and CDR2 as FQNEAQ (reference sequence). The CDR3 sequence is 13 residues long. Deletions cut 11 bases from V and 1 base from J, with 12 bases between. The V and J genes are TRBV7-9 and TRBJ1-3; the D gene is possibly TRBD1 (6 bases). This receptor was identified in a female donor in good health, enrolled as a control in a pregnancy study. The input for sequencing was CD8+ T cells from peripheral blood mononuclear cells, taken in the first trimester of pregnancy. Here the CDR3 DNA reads TGTGCCGGAAACAGGGAATCTGGAAACACCATATATTTT. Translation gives CAGNRESGNTIYF. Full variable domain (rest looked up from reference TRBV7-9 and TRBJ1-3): DTGVSQNPRHKITKRGQNVTFRCDPISEHNRLYWYRQTLGQGPEFLTYFQNEAQLEKSRLLSDRFSAERPKGSFSTLEIQRTEQGDSAMYLCAGNRESGNTIYFGEGSWLTVV.